This T cell receptor beta chain was sequenced for a study of cytomegalovirus exposure and HLA in healthy donors. Vbeta (60) and Jbeta (13) primers were used in the PCR. Authors' data handling: Later analysis identified roughly 84 million unique TCR beta chains, 9 million to 13 million shared. Produced via immunoSEQ multiplex PCR; TCRdb's table is partial and in-frame only. From that table come the V and J calls and clone size; the DNA was used to work out D and trimming. The sample includes under 150,000 clones, less than 85% of them seen just once. The study, taken as a whole, reports: Across HLA loci, a later analysis found differing TCR association rates, with DRB1 most and HLA-C fewest.

The V gene's germline CDR1 is MDHEN and CDR2 SYDVKM. The CDR3 loop spans 12 amino acids. Note on this clone: What it binds is not known. One junction end does not reproduce the germline sequence, and a read error may be involved. Distinct nucleotide sequences in the sample also encode this CDR3.

The sequenced material came from PBMCs. V is TRBV28 and J is TRBJ1-5; no firm D call. The origin of this receptor is a woman aged 50 to 60 in good health and CMV-seropositive. CDR3 residues: CATVWSNQPQHF. As DNA, the CDR3 is TGCGCCACAGTATGGAGCAATCAGCCCCAGCATTTT. Supplemented by reference TRBV28 and TRBJ1-5, the full variable domain reads DVKVTQSSRYLVKRTGEKVFLECVQDMDHENMFWYRQDPGLGLRLIYFSYDVKMKEKGDIPEGYSVSREKKERFSLILESASTNQTSMYLCATVWSNQPQHFGDGTRLSIL.